Each of the 11 T cell receptor beta chains below was sequenced from the same sample in a study of T cells in Graves' hyperthyroidism and ophthalmopathy. Amplified TCR beta CDR3 regions came from RNA transcripts. In the first-round RT-PCR of the TCR CDR3, the HTBI primer set was used. TCRdb itself ran the multiplex PCR reads through MiXCR, one entry per CDR3 protein. The sample has some 510,000 distinct CDR3 sequences, around 45% seen once; the top ten hold roughly 8.2%. The sample taken for sequencing was peripheral blood or thyroid tissue (not recorded which). The source is a woman between 18 and 30 years old with Graves' hyperthyroidism.

This clonotype was picked up many times. The chain recombines TRBV10-3 with TRBJ2-7; a possible D gene is TRBD1 (6 bases). The CDR3 spans 15 residues. The germline V gene has CDR1 ENHRY and CDR2 SYGVKD. The V end was cut by 4 bases, the J end by 2 bases, with 15 bases between. CDR3 in amino acids: CAISAGGVPTYEQYF. The CDR3 DNA reads as TGTGCCATCAGTGCTGGGGGCGTACCCACCTACGAGCAGTACTTC.

In DNA, the CDR3 is TGTGCCAGCAGCTTAAGTTCTGGGACACCAAAACACCGTTTCACCTTC. Translation gives CASSLSSGTPKHRFTF. The genes are TRBV7-9 and TRBJ1-2; TRBD1 might be the D (6 bases). Germline CDR1 and CDR2: SEHNR and FQNEAQ (reference sequence). The V end was cut by 2 bases, the J end by 13 bases, with 26 bases between. The CDR3 runs 16 residues.

This clonotype was observed many times. V and J are TRBV7-9 and TRBJ1-2; unclear D gene. V was cut by 5 bases and J by 5 bases, with 12 bases left in between. This CDR3 is built from 13 residues. Germline CDR1 is SEHNR and CDR2 is FQNEAQ (reference sequence). CDR3 DNA sequence: TGTGCCAGCAGCCGGACGGTAATATATGGCTACACCTTC. It codes for CASSRTVIYGYTF.

This clonotype occurred a few times. This sequence joins TRBV7-2 and TRBJ1-5, with D possibly being TRBD1 (5 bases). Germline V gene lookup returns CDR1 SGHTA and CDR2 FQGNSA. Trimming took 1 base from V and 0 from J, leaving 13 bases between them. The CDR3 spans 17 residues. The CDR3 sequence is CASSLEIGHYSNQPQHF. CDR3 coding DNA: TGTGCCAGCAGCTTAGAAATTGGACACTATAGCAATCAGCCCCAGCATTTT. The full variable domain, completed using reference TRBV7-2 and TRBJ1-5, is GAGVSQSPSNKVTEKGKDVELRCDPISGHTALYWYRQSLGQGLEFLIYFQGNSAPDKSGLPSDRFSAERTGGSVSTLTIQRTQQEDSAVYLCASSLEIGHYSNQPQHFGDGTRLSIL.

Regarding this clonotype: The junction does not match germline at one end; this may be a read error. The V and J genes are TRBV11-3 and TRBJ2-7; D perhaps matches TRBD2 (5 bases). Germline V gene data show CDR1 as SGHNT and CDR2 as YENEEA. The CDR3 totals 15 residues. CDR3 sequence: CASSLEPSSKRLCDF. CDR3 coding DNA: TGTGCCAGCAGCTTAGAGCCCAGTTCGAAGCGGTTATGCGACTTC.

This rearrangement joins TRBV7-9 to TRBJ2-7; the match to TRBD1 covers 11 bases. V lost 8 bases and J lost 2; bases outside the gene matches: 5. The length of the CDR3 is 14 residues. Germline CDR1 reads SEHNR; CDR2 reads FQNEAQ (reference sequence). In DNA, the CDR3 is TGTGCCAGCGAACCGGGACAGGGGGCCTACGAGCAGTACTTC. Protein product: CASEPGQGAYEQYF.

In this sample, this clonotype turned up many times. The chain carries TRBV10-3 and TRBJ2-2; no clear D gene. Germline V gives CDR1 ENHRY, CDR2 SYGVKD. This CDR3 is built from 14 residues. Trimming removed 10 bases from V and 2 bases from J, with 14 bases in between. The CDR3 here is CATTDQENTGELFF. The CDR3, as DNA: TGTGCCACAACCGACCAGGAAAACACCGGGGAGCTGTTTTTT.

Of note for this clonotype: The junction does not match germline at one end; this may be a read error. The chain joins TRBV11-2 to TRBJ1-2; D gene unclear. This CDR3 contains 13 residues. In germline, CDR1 is SGHAT, CDR2 FQNNGV. CDR3 bases: TGTGCCAGCACCTTAACGGTTAACTATGGCTACACCTTC. It encodes CASTLTVNYGYTF.

This clonotype was detected only a few times. The chain has TRBV7-9 and TRBJ2-6; D is ambiguous. CDR1 is SEHNR, CDR2 FQNEAQ, per germline (reference sequence). The CDR3 is 16 residues long. Deletions cut 4 bases from V and 1 base from J, with 11 bases between. CDR3 protein: CASSSDGVSGANVLTF. For the CDR3, the DNA is TGTGCCAGCAGCTCGGACGGAGTATCTGGGGCCAACGTCCTGACTTTC.

This clonotype was counted a few times. The missing conserved phenylalanine or tryptophan at the end of this CDR3 makes a read error likely. The DNA is left out, because the CDR3 cannot be placed on it with certainty; the CDR3 is given as TCRdb lists it. This rearrangement joins TRBV29-1 to TRBJ1-1; the D call of TRBD1 is as the table states it, not checked on the DNA. Counting both end residues, the CDR3 totals 9 amino acids. The V gene's germline CDR1 is SQVTM and CDR2 ANQGSEA. CDR3 region: CSAAGTGDY.

The table lists this clonotype with a few counts. The rearrangement links TRBV6-6 to TRBJ2-7; 10 bases map to TRBD2. Per the germline V gene, CDR1 is MNHNY and CDR2 is SVGAGI (reference sequence). Trimming removed 2 bases from V and 7 bases from J; junction bases left unmatched: 8. This CDR3 comprises 15 residues. CDR3 sequence reads: CASSYLSGRAREQYF. The CDR3 DNA reads as TGTGCCAGCAGTTACCTAAGCGGGAGGGCGAGGGAGCAGTACTTC.